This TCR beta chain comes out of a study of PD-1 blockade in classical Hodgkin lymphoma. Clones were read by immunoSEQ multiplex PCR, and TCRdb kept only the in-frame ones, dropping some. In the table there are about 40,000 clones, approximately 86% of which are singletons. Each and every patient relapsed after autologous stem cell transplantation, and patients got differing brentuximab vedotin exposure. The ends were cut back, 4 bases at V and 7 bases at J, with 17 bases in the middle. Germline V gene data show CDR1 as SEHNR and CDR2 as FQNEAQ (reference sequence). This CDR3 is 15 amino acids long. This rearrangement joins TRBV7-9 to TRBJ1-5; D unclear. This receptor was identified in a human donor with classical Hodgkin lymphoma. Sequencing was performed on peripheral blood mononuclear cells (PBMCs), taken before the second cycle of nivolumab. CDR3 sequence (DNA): TGTGCCAGCAGCTCCTCGGGTGCGGGAGTCCAGCCCCAGCATTTT. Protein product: CASSSSGAGVQPQHF. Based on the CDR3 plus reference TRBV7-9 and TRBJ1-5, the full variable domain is DTGVSQNPRHKITKRGQNVTFRCDPISEHNRLYWYRQTLGQGPEFLTYFQNEAQLEKSRLLSDRFSAERPKGSFSTLEIQRTEQGDSAMYLCASSSSGAGVQPQHFGDGTRLSIL.